These T cell receptor beta chains were read from a single sample in a study of shared clonotypes between healthy human individuals. Generated by immunoSEQ multiplex PCR, the TCRdb table keeps only in-frame clones and is missing some. The repertoire holds around 2.5 million clones, with 93% as singletons. Specimen: naive CD4+ T cells from PBMCs. The receptors were sampled from a man aged 18 to 30 in good health. Some clones in this sample may be carry-over from other donors' samples. The CDR3 runs from the conserved cysteine through the conserved F or W. A D gene is named only where the DNA matches it firmly. Clone size is stated in some rows and not others, as once, few, many or a class when expanded.

TRBJ1-3 - - TRBV10-3 CASGFSGNTIYF
TRBJ1-2 - few TRBV5-5 CASSITGSDGYTF
TRBJ2-1 TRBD2 - TRBV6-1 CASSEVSGRATKNEQFF
TRBJ2-7 TRBD2 - TRBV5-4 CASSPGGARVYEQYF
TRBJ2-7 TRBD1 - TRBV6-1 CASNPTGVGSYEQYF
TRBJ2-7 TRBD2 - TRBV7-8 CASSSWAGRPYEQYF
TRBJ2-3 TRBD2 - TRBV7-9 CASSPSGSTDTQYF
TRBJ2-7 - - TRBV7-9 CASSFGRPYEQYF
TRBJ2-7 TRBD1 - TRBV18 CASSPPSGGWYEQYF
TRBJ2-7 - once TRBV5-1 CASSLEQSSYEQYF
TRBJ1-1 - - TRBV11-2 CASSSNRAGITEAFF
TRBJ1-1 TRBD1 once TRBV28 CASSLGDRVTTEAFF
TRBJ2-7 - - TRBV7-9 CASSSNRDPYIEQYF
TRBJ2-7 - - TRBV21-1 CASSKAEQYF
TRBJ1-6 - - TRBV20-1 CSAPGSSPLHF
TRBJ2-7 - - TRBV28 CASGTSTYEQYF
TRBJ2-2 - once TRBV11-3 CASSLVQGGTGELFF
TRBJ2-1 - - TRBV5-1 CASRRGAAENEQFF
TRBJ1-2 - - TRBV15 CATSREVYFQGYTF
TRBJ2-2 - - TRBV7-3 CASSLRGSGELFF
TRBJ1-3 - - TRBV28 CASRETGNTIYF
TRBJ2-2 - - TRBV7-6 CASSLDATGSANTGELFF
TRBJ1-6 - - TRBV6-6 CASSAGTRNSPLHF
TRBJ1-1 - - TRBV7-2 CASSRGKNTEAFF
TRBJ1-2 TRBD1 - TRBV11-2 CASSDRGGVRGYTF
TRBJ2-3 - - TRBV5-1 CASGEGLSTDTQYF
TRBJ2-1 - - TRBV28 CASSILARVYNEQFF
TRBJ1-1 TRBD1 - TRBV19 CASGQGPRGEAFF
TRBJ2-3 TRBD1 - TRBV30 CAWNPGGAADTQYF
TRBJ1-5 - - TRBV19 CASSIRPYSNQPQHF
TRBJ2-3 TRBD1 - TRBV18 CASSPPGQRPPTDTQYF
TRBJ2-5 - - TRBV11-2 CASRAASQETQYF
TRBJ1-4 - - TRBV4-2 CASSQDRQGRAEKLFF
TRBJ2-3 TRBD1 - TRBV7-9 CASSSRDRAHSSTDTQYF
TRBJ2-7 TRBD2 - TRBV6-6 CASSAMAGGAEQYF
TRBJ2-7 TRBD1 - TRBV6-5 CASTHGTGGGYEQYF
TRBJ1-2 TRBD1 - TRBV15 CATSRPGGYGYTF
TRBJ2-2 TRBD2 once TRBV4-3 CASSPGLAGGVPGELFF
TRBJ2-5 - - TRBV5-1 CASSLARLEETQYF
TRBJ2-3 TRBD2 once TRBV5-1 CASSLGTSGRTFTDTQYF
TRBJ2-3 - - TRBV7-8 CASSGLAGPDTQYF
TRBJ1-1 - - TRBV7-2 CASSLLPVNTEAFF
TRBJ2-2 - - TRBV5-1 CASTPGPTGELFF
TRBJ1-1 TRBD1 - TRBV4-3 CASSHGTGTGGAFF